This T cell receptor beta chain appears in the sequencing data of a study of CD8 T cell repertoires and HIV-1 epitope variants. This CDR3 is built from 14 residues. Germline V CDR1 and CDR2: SGHTA, FQGTGA. V gave up 3 bases and J gave up 7 bases; unmatched junction bases: 9. This clone was observed a few times. The antigen is not known. Libraries were prepared by immunoSEQ multiplex PCR; TCRdb keeps only in-frame clonotypes and omits some of them. This table holds about 5,300 clones, around 67% found once. This TCR was recovered from a male donor with HIV. Sample: cultured CD8+ T cells derived from PBMCs. This chain connects TRBV7-3 to TRBJ2-7; 7 bases match TRBD1. CDR3 DNA sequence: TGTGCCAGCAGCTTGGGACAGTACCTTCGTGAGCAGTACTTC. Encoded protein: CASSLGQYLREQYF.